This T cell receptor beta chain derives from a study of control samples from healthy donors and cancer patients. Profiled with immunoSEQ multiplex PCR; TCRdb holds only in-frame clones, not every one. The sample has about 70,000 clones; roughly 93% are singletons. This clone was observed once. This receptor was obtained from a woman under 40 in good health. The sample was blood.

The CDR3 spells CASRVGQLYGYTF. The CDR3, as DNA: TGTGCCAGTAGGGTTGGACAGTTATATGGCTACACCTTC. V gene TRBV19 combines with J gene TRBJ1-2, with D tentatively TRBD1 (6 bases). Germline V gene sequence: CDR1 LNHDA, CDR2 SQIVND (reference sequence). CDR3 length equals 13 residues. V dropped 6 bases and J dropped 5 bases, with 13 bases sitting between them.